What follows are 27 T cell receptor beta chains derived from one specimen sequenced in a study of shared T cell receptors in the human thymus (dated by TCRdb to the early 2020s). The library was generated by the immunoSEQ multiplex PCR assay. What TCRdb holds here is the immuneACCESS table cut down to in-frame rearrangements. Part of the clones is not present; checked against another copy, under half of the missing clones reflect an unresolved V gene, and the others are unexplained. A total of approximately 730,000 clones appear in this sample, 75% to 90% of them only once. Roughly 0.01% of the sample goes to the ten largest clones. The sample was also reused in another study, on human thymus T cells.

Material: thymocytes. Receptors were obtained from a girl in the first two years of life with a congenital heart defect. Donor details come from another sample of the same person, matched by shared clones.

The rearrangement joins TRBV19 to TRBJ2-2, with D perhaps TRBD2 (6 bases). V lost 6 bases and J lost 0, with 11 bases in between. Germline V CDR1 and CDR2: LNHDA, SQIVND (reference sequence). This CDR3 comprises 15 residues. This CDR3 reads CASRKRVSNTGELFF. The CDR3 coding sequence is TGTGCCAGTAGAAAGCGGGTGTCGAACACCGGGGAGCTGTTTTTT. The whole variable domain, filled in from reference TRBV19 and TRBJ2-2, reads DGGITQSPKYLFRKEGQNVTLSCEQNLNHDAMYWYRQDPGQGLRLIYYSQIVNDFQKGDIAEGYSVSREKKESFPLTVTSAQKNPTAFYLCASRKRVSNTGELFFGEGSRLTVL.

V usage is TRBV5-6 and J usage is TRBJ1-5; D might be TRBD1 (5 bases). The CDR3 runs 14 residues. Trimming stripped 1 base from V and 5 bases from J, with 10 bases between. Germline CDR1 SGHDT, CDR2 YYEEEE. Here the CDR3 reads CASSLRAGYQPQHF. The CDR3 DNA follows: TGTGCCAGCAGCTTGAGGGCAGGGTATCAGCCCCAGCATTTT.

The chain is built from TRBV7-8 and TRBJ1-5; 9 bases map to TRBD1. The junction had 11 bases not matched to a gene; V was cut back by 6 bases and J by 5 bases. The CDR3 runs to 16 residues. Germline loops: CDR1 SGHVS, CDR2 FQNEAQ. The CDR3 spells CASSPSRDRDHQPQHF. CDR3 coding DNA: TGTGCCAGCAGTCCCTCTAGGGACAGGGACCATCAGCCCCAGCATTTT.

The chain uses TRBV5-4 and TRBJ2-6; TRBD2 is a possible D gene (5 bases). Germline-derived CDR1 and CDR2 are SGHNT and YYREEE (reference sequence). V lost 3 bases, J lost 2 bases, and 24 bases lay in between. This CDR3 has 20 amino acids. The CDR3 DNA reads as TGTGCCAGCAGCTCCCTATCTAGACCCGGGAAAGACCCTGGGGCCAACGTCCTGACTTTC. This sequence encodes CASSSLSRPGKDPGANVLTF.

The chain carries TRBV9 and TRBJ1-1, with TRBD1 matching over 10 bases. Germline V gene data show CDR1 as SGDLS and CDR2 as YYNGEE. Trimming took 4 bases from V and 1 from J; bases not matched to a gene: 13. The CDR3 spans 18 residues. The CDR3 region is CASSFSPGQGPANTEAFF. CDR3 nucleotides: TGTGCCAGCAGCTTCTCCCCGGGACAGGGGCCGGCGAACACTGAAGCTTTCTTT.

This clone was picked up one time. This sequence joins TRBV5-4 and TRBJ1-6, with a weak D call TRBD1 (5 bases). Trimming stripped 0 bases from V and 8 bases from J, with 9 bases between. There are 14 residues in the CDR3. Per the germline V gene, CDR1 is SGHNT and CDR2 is YYREEE (reference sequence). In DNA, the CDR3 is TGTGCCAGCAGCTTGGGTGACAGAGATTCACCCCTCCACTTT. Protein: CASSLGDRDSPLHF.

The CDR3 spells CASSMANEQFF. The CDR3 DNA reads TGTGCCAGTAGTATGGCCAATGAGCAGTTCTTC. The V gene is TRBV19, the J gene TRBJ2-1; D gene unclear. Per the germline V gene, CDR1 is LNHDA and CDR2 is SQIVND (reference sequence). The CDR3 spans 11 residues. The ends were cut back, 3 bases at V and 6 bases at J, with 3 bases in the middle.

The V and J genes are TRBV10-2 and TRBJ1-4; D ambiguous. This CDR3 comprises 13 residues. Germline-derived CDR1 and CDR2 are WSHSY and SAAADI. The V gene lost 0 bases and the J gene lost 8 bases, with 7 bases spanning the gap. The CDR3 DNA sequence: TGCGCCAGCAGTGAGTCCCGGGAGGAAAAACTGTTTTTT. It is translated as CASSESREEKLFF.

This chain connects TRBV19 to TRBJ2-7, with a weak D call TRBD1 (6 bases). The CDR3 is 23 amino acids. The V gene lost 3 bases and the J gene lost 0 bases, with 36 bases spanning the gap. Per germline, CDR1 LNHDA and CDR2 SQIVND (reference sequence). For the CDR3, the DNA is TGTGCCAGTAGTATCGAGCCGACCTTTCACAGGGTCAACTTTCCCCATCCCTCCTACGAGCAGTACTTC. Amino acid sequence: CASSIEPTFHRVNFPHPSYEQYF.

Here the CDR3 reads CASSRTGSSYEQYF. The CDR3 nucleotides are TGTGCCAGCAGTAGGACAGGGTCCTCCTACGAGCAGTACTTC. The chain couples TRBV6-5 to TRBJ2-7, with 8 bases matching TRBD1. Trimming cost V 5 bases and J 0 bases; bases outside gene matches: 3. The germline V gene encodes CDR1 MNHEY and CDR2 SVGAGI. This CDR3 comprises 14 residues.

This clone showed up just once. This rearrangement joins TRBV2 to TRBJ2-6; TRBD1 is a possible D gene (5 bases). V lost 8 bases to trimming and J lost 2 bases, with 13 bases between them. From germline, CDR1 is SNHLY and CDR2 FYNNEI. This CDR3 spans 15 amino acids. CDR3 region: CASGASVAGANVLTF. Written as DNA, the CDR3 is TGTGCCAGCGGGGCGAGTGTAGCTGGGGCCAACGTCCTGACTTTC.

The chain couples TRBV5-5 to TRBJ1-5, with 12 bases fitting TRBD1. Per the germline V gene, CDR1 is SGHKS and CDR2 is YYEKEE (reference sequence). J was trimmed by 3 bases and V by 4 bases; bases with no gene match: 17. This CDR3 region has 20 residues. The CDR3 coding sequence is TGTGCCAGCAGCCCTAAAAAATTGCCGGGACAGGGGGCCCCCAATCAGCCCCAGCATTTT. Translation: CASSPKKLPGQGAPNQPQHF. Filled out from reference TRBV5-5 and TRBJ1-5, the complete variable domain reads DAGVTQSPTHLIKTRGQQVTLRCSPISGHKSVSWYQQVLGQGPQFIFQYYEKEERGRGNFPDRFSARQFPNYSSELNVNALLLGDSALYLCASSPKKLPGQGAPNQPQHFGDGTRLSIL.

This chain uses TRBV7-2 with TRBJ2-7; D call uncertain. The germline V gene has CDR1 SGHTA and CDR2 FQGNSA. The length of the CDR3 is 17 residues. V was clipped by 4 bases and J by 7 bases, with 26 bases between them. The CDR3 DNA reads as TGTGCCAGCAGCTCGTTTCACTTATCGCAATCTACGAGGGAGCAGTACTTC. Its protein is CASSSFHLSQSTREQYF.

The gene calls are TRBV5-1 and TRBJ2-2; 14 bases are shared with TRBD2. V was pared by 3 bases and J by 0 bases, with 4 bases of the junction left unmatched. The CDR3 length is 18 residues. CDR1 is SGHRS, CDR2 YFSETQ, per germline. DNA for the CDR3: TGCGCCAGCAGCTACGGGACTAGCGGGGGCCCGAACACCGGGGAGCTGTTTTTT. Its protein is CASSYGTSGGPNTGELFF.

This sequence joins TRBV6-1 and TRBJ2-7; 8 bases are shared with TRBD1. V dropped 1 base and J dropped 2; count of bases not matched to a gene: 16. The CDR3 is 19 amino acids. Germline assignment: CDR1 MNHNS and CDR2 SASEGT. The CDR3 DNA is TGTGCCAGCAGTGAAGTGCAGGGCCGTGGGACAGGCATCACCTACGAGCAGTACTTC. It specifies CASSEVQGRGTGITYEQYF.

J is TRBJ2-1 and V is TRBV29-1; 9 nucleotides line up with TRBD2. CDR1 and CDR2 from the germline V gene are SQVTM and ANQGSEA. V gave up 3 bases and J gave up 3 bases; unmatched junction bases: 15. The CDR3 runs to 18 residues. The CDR3 loop is CSVDSSGVSTGVYNEQFF. Written as DNA, the CDR3 is TGCAGCGTTGATTCTAGCGGGGTATCGACGGGGGTCTACAATGAGCAGTTCTTC.

The chain employs TRBV25-1 and TRBJ1-1, with TRBD1 matching 9 bases. Germline V CDR1 and CDR2: MGHDK, SYGVNS. The CDR3 extends over 17 amino acids. The V and J ends lost 1 base and 0 bases, in that order; junction bases with no gene match: 6. CDR3 in DNA: TGTGCCAGCAGTGAATCACCGACAGGGGGTGTGAACACTGAAGCTTTCTTT. Amino acid sequence: CASSESPTGGVNTEAFF. The entire variable domain, with the rest obtained from reference TRBV25-1 and TRBJ1-1, is as follows: EADIYQTPRYLVIGTGKKITLECSQTMGHDKMYWYQQDPGMELHLIHYSYGVNSTEKGDLSSESTVSRIRTEHFPLTLESARPSHTSQYLCASSESPTGGVNTEAFFGQGTRLTVV.

The gene calls are TRBV2 and TRBJ1-6; D remains ambiguous. Germline values: CDR1 SNHLY, CDR2 FYNNEI. V was pared by 6 bases and J by 0 bases, with 15 bases between. There are 17 residues in the CDR3. The CDR3, as DNA: TGTGCCAGCAGCCCTCGCGGTCCAAGCTCCTATAATTCACCCCTCCACTTT. Encoded protein: CASSPRGPSSYNSPLHF. The whole variable domain, filled in from reference TRBV2 and TRBJ1-6, reads EPEVTQTPSHQVTQMGQEVILRCVPISNHLYFYWYRQILGQKVEFLVSFYNNEISEKSEIFDDQFSVERPDGSNFTLKIRSTKLEDSAMYFCASSPRGPSSYNSPLHFGNGTRLTVT.

In this sample, this clone turned up a few times. V usage is TRBV5-1 and J usage is TRBJ1-6, with D possibly being TRBD1 (5 bases). The V and J ends lost 4 bases and 5 bases respectively, with 19 bases between them. Germline CDR1 is SGHRS and CDR2 is YFSETQ. The CDR3 consists of 17 residues. In nucleotides, the CDR3 is TGCGCCAGCAGCCTTAGGCCGAAATCGGGGGATAATTCACCCCTCCACTTT. This codes for CASSLRPKSGDNSPLHF.

The chain has TRBV27 and TRBJ2-7, with 10 bases fitting TRBD2. This CDR3 has 14 residues. The V gene end was trimmed by 8 bases and the J gene end by 0 bases; junction bases not matched to a gene: 4. The germline V gene has CDR1 MNHEY and CDR2 SMNVEV (reference sequence). CDR3 sequence: CASPGTSASYEQYF. CDR3 nucleotides: TGTGCCAGCCCCGGGACTAGCGCCTCCTACGAGCAGTACTTC.

The chain employs TRBV11-2 and TRBJ2-1; 7 bases match TRBD1. Germline values: CDR1 SGHAT, CDR2 FQNNGV. Germline trimming cut 0 bases from V and 0 bases from J; bases unmatched to any gene: 14. This CDR3 has 20 residues. CDR3 loop: CASSLEGCQGDLCSYNEQFF. The CDR3 nucleotides read TGTGCCAGCAGCTTAGAGGGGTGTCAGGGGGACCTTTGCTCCTACAATGAGCAGTTCTTC.

This clone turned up a few times. V usage is TRBV9 and J usage is TRBJ2-5, with D uncertain. The CDR3 is made up of 15 amino acids. The V and J ends lost 1 base and 1 base respectively, with 11 bases between them. Germline lookup yields CDR1 SGDLS and CDR2 YYNGEE. CDR3 nucleotide sequence: TGTGCCAGCAGCGTATCATACTCGCGCCAAGAGACCCAGTACTTC. It translates to CASSVSYSRQETQYF.

The chain links TRBV14 to TRBJ1-6, with 7 bases lining up with TRBD1. Germline loops: CDR1 SGHDN, CDR2 FVKESK. The CDR3 is made up of 15 amino acids. V was pared by 3 bases and J by 6 bases, with 5 bases of the junction left unmatched. The chain's CDR3 is CASSQSRDSNSPLHF. For the CDR3, the DNA is TGTGCCAGCAGCCAGAGTAGGGACAGTAATTCACCCCTCCACTTT.

The J gene is TRBJ2-4, the V gene TRBV6-1, with 10 bases aligning to TRBD1. The V gene end was trimmed by 7 bases and the J gene end by 8 bases; junction bases not matched to a gene: 11. Germline values: CDR1 MNHNS, CDR2 SASEGT. This CDR3 is 15 amino acids long. CDR3 residues: CASTIGTGVFHIQYF. Here the CDR3 DNA reads TGTGCCAGCACTATAGGGACAGGGGTTTTTCACATTCAGTACTTC.

The chain is built from TRBV6-5 and TRBJ1-2; D possibly corresponds to TRBD1 (5 bases). V was clipped by 7 bases and J by 4 bases, with 16 bases between them. This CDR3 has 14 amino acids. CDR1 MNHEY and CDR2 SVGAGI come from the germline V gene. The CDR3 reads CASTTGGVRYGYTF. The CDR3 DNA follows: TGTGCCAGCACCACGGGAGGGGTACGCTATGGCTACACCTTC.

This chain connects TRBV14 to TRBJ2-1, with TRBD2 matching over 9 bases. V was clipped by 1 base and J by 8 bases; unmatched bases: 3. The CDR3 length is 14 residues. Germline V lookup: CDR1 SGHDN, CDR2 FVKESK. This CDR3 is CASSQGTSVDEQFF. The DNA for the CDR3 is TGTGCCAGCAGCCAAGGGACTAGCGTTGATGAGCAGTTCTTC.

The CDR3 DNA sequence: TGCGCCAGCAGCTCACTGACAGGGAGGAATTCACCCCTCCACTTT. It is translated as CASSSLTGRNSPLHF. The chain carries TRBV5-1 and TRBJ1-6; 7 positions agree with TRBD1. From germline, CDR1 is SGHRS and CDR2 YFSETQ. The CDR3 is 15 amino acids. After removal of 3 bases from V and 7 bases from J, the junction contained 7 bases not matched to a gene.